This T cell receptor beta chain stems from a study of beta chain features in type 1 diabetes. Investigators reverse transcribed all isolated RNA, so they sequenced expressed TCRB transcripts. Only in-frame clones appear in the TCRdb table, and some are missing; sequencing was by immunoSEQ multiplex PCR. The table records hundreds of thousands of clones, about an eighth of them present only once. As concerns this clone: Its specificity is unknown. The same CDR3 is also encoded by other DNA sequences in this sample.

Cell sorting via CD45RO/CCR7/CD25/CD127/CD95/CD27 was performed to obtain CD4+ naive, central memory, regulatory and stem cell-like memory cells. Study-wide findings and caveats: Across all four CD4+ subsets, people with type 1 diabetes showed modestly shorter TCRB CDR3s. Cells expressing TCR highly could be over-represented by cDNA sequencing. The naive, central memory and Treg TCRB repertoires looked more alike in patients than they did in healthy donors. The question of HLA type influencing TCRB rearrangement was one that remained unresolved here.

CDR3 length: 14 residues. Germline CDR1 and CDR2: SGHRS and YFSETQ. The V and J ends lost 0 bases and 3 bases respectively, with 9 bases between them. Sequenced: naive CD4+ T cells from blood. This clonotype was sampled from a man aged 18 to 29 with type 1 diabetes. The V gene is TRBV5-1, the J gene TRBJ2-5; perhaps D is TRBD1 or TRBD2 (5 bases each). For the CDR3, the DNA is TGCGCCAGCAGCTTGGGTCAGGGAGAAGAGACCCAGTACTTC. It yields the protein CASSLGQGEETQYF.